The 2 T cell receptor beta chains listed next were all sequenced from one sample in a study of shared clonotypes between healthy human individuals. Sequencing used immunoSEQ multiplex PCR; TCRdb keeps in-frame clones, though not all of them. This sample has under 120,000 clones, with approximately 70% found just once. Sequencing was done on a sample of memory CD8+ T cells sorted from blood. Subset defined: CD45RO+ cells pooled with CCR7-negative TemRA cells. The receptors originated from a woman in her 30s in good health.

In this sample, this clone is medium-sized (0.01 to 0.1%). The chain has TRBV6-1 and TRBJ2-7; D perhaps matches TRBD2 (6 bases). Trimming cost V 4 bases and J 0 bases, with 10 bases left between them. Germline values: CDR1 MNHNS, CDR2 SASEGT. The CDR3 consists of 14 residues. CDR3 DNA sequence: TGTGCCAGCAGTGTTGGGACTGACTCCTACGAGCAGTACTTC. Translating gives CASSVGTDSYEQYF.

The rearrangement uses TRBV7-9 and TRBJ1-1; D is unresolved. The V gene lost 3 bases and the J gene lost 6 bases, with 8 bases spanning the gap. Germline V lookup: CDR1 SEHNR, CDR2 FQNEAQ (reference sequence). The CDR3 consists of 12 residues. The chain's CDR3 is CASSFPGPEAFF. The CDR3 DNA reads TGTGCCAGCAGCTTTCCTGGGCCTGAAGCTTTCTTT.